This T cell receptor beta chain was retrieved from a study of T cell responses to AZD1222 COVID-19 vaccine. Study-level findings and limits: Mostly white British, mostly female donors; authors suggested clonal diversity may be underestimated. Every sample of the repertoires postdated the peak T cell response. Just a handful of people given AZD1222 tested seropositive at baseline.

As concerns this clone: Its target is not known.

In germline, CDR1 is SGHTA, CDR2 FQGNSA. CDR3 length: 14 residues. V lost 3 bases, J lost 2 bases, and 10 bases lay in between. Using immunoSEQ multiplex PCR, the repertoire was profiled, and TCRdb retains in-frame clones only, with some absent. Seen here are 150,000 to 180,000 clones, around 85% observed once, and the top ten hold under 7%. The V gene is TRBV7-2, the J gene TRBJ1-1, with D possibly being TRBD1 (5 bases). The source material was peripheral blood, sampled on day 0 of MenACWY control vaccination. The TCR sequence derives from an adult in good health. The CDR3 here is CASSFGQGNTEAFF. CDR3 DNA: TGTGCCAGCAGCTTCGGGCAGGGCAACACTGAAGCTTTCTTT. The variable domain in full, with the rest retrieved from reference TRBV7-2 and TRBJ1-1, is GAGVSQSPSNKVTEKGKDVELRCDPISGHTALYWYRQSLGQGLEFLIYFQGNSAPDKSGLPSDRFSAERTGGSVSTLTIQRTQQEDSAVYLCASSFGQGNTEAFFGQGTRLTVV.